This note documents a single T cell receptor beta chain sequence. Original data processing: For nucleated cells, counts were estimated from reference gene primer amplification. Repertoires were generated with immunoSEQ multiplex PCR, while TCRdb's copy carries only in-frame clones and drops some. The V and J calls and clone size were taken over from that table, and D and trimming were inferred from the DNA. The sample has 150,000 to 200,000 clones, over 80% seen once. Germline CDR1 and CDR2: PRHDT and FYEKMQ (reference sequence). The CDR3 is 18 residues long. With 5 bases clipped from V and 0 bases from J, the junction kept 14 bases outside the gene matches. The data stem from a study of blood T cell repertoires in COVID-19. On the study more broadly: Material from acute and convalescent COVID-19 was sourced from the United States, Italy and Spain.

Cohorts were assigned according to the clinical history that participants reported. The study recruited exposed participants who had met a COVID-19 case within 2 weeks before entry. Sequenced sample: PBMCs or T cells enriched from blood (not recorded which). The clonotype comes from a man in his 70s who had been exposed to COVID-19. J is TRBJ2-7 and V is TRBV13; 9 positions match TRBD1. This CDR3 is CASSPRWGQGSSSYEQYF. DNA for the CDR3: TGTGCCAGCAGCCCCAGGTGGGGACAGGGATCTAGCTCCTACGAGCAGTACTTC.